The 8 T cell receptor beta chains given below trace back to one sample, sequenced in a study of identical twins. TCRdb called the 5' RACE reads again in MiXCR, with one record for every CDR3 protein. The table has 450,000 or so distinct CDR3 sequences, 12% to 15% seen once. The data also belong to a second study, concerning yellow fever vaccine responses in identical twins.

Sequencing input: CD4+ T cells sorted from blood. The receptors originated from a woman aged 18 to 35 in good health.

The chain is built from TRBV12-3 or TRBV12-4 and TRBJ2-1; 15 bases fit TRBD2. J lost 7 bases, V lost 5 bases, and 6 bases had no gene match. This CDR3 contains 16 residues. CDR3: CASSGGLAGGRNEQFF. The CDR3 DNA sequence: TGTGCCAGCAGTGGGGGACTAGCGGGAGGAAGGAATGAGCAGTTCTTC.

The chain combines TRBV28 with TRBJ2-7; D is unclear. This CDR3 is 14 amino acids long. Germline V gives CDR1 MDHEN, CDR2 SYDVKM. V lost 1 base, J lost 2 bases, and 9 bases lay in between. The CDR3 loop is CASSLFRRTYEQYF. CDR3 nucleotide sequence: TGTGCCAGCAGTTTATTCCGCAGAACCTACGAGCAGTACTTC.

This clonotype was counted only a few times. The rearrangement uses TRBV20-1 and TRBJ2-7; D is unclear. CDR1 DFQATT and CDR2 SNEGSKA come from the germline V gene (reference sequence). Between the trimmed V and J ends, which lost 3 bases and 2 bases, there was a span of 14 bases. This CDR3 has 14 residues. CDR3 coding DNA: TGCAGTGCTAGCCTATACCGGGCAACCTACGAGCAGTACTTC. Its translation is CSASLYRATYEQYF.

This clonotype was detected only a few times. This sequence joins TRBV4-2 and TRBJ2-1, with TRBD1 as a possible D gene (6 bases). The CDR3 sequence is 14 residues long. CDR1 LGHNA and CDR2 YNFKEQ come from the germline V gene. V was trimmed by 0 bases and J by 4 bases, leaving 7 bases between them. The CDR3 sequence is CASSQETGYNEQFF. DNA for the CDR3: TGTGCCAGCAGCCAAGAAACAGGGTACAATGAGCAGTTCTTC.

This clonotype was found a few times. The chain couples TRBV5-6 to TRBJ2-2; no clear D gene. Germline CDR1 SGHDT, CDR2 YYEEEE. V was clipped by 0 bases and J by 0 bases, with 12 bases between them. CDR3 length: 17 amino acids. CDR3 amino acids: CASSLVSRKANTGELFF. The CDR3 region has the DNA TGTGCCAGCAGCTTGGTATCCAGGAAAGCGAACACCGGGGAGCTGTTTTTT.

This rearrangement joins TRBV5-4 to TRBJ2-3; D ambiguous. V lost 5 bases and J 1 base, leaving 8 bases between the germline ends. The CDR3 is 13 amino acids. Germline V gene data show CDR1 as SGHNT and CDR2 as YYREEE (reference sequence). This chain's CDR3 is CASRSTRTDTQYF. In DNA, the CDR3 is TGTGCCAGCAGGTCCACCCGCACAGATACGCAGTATTTT.

The CDR3 reads CASSPPRAPYEQYF. The CDR3 DNA is TGTGCCAGCAGCCCCCCGAGGGCACCCTACGAGCAGTACTTC. The chain has TRBV4-2 and TRBJ2-7, with D possibly TRBD2 on 5 matching bases. Trimming took 4 bases from V and 2 from J, leaving 12 bases between them. Germline V gene lookup returns CDR1 LGHNA and CDR2 YNFKEQ. This CDR3 region has 14 residues.

Only a few counts were recorded for this clonotype. The chain employs TRBV20-1 and TRBJ1-5; a weak D match, TRBD1 (6 bases). This CDR3 has 13 residues. CDR1 is DFQATT and CDR2 is SNEGSKA in the germline V gene (reference sequence). The V and J ends lost 6 bases and 11 bases respectively, with 20 bases between them. This chain's CDR3 is CSAFAGGWEAQHF. The CDR3 bases are TGCAGTGCGTTCGCCGGGGGCTGGGAGGCCCAGCATTTT.